Detailed here is one T cell receptor (beta chain). The antigen is not known. These data belong to a study of vaccination and CD4 T cells after COVID-19. Turning to the study itself: Post-vaccine sampling followed dose two by a median approximately 74 days (range 14 to 241).

Sequencing of cultured CD4+ T cell DNA used the Oncomine TCR Beta short-read assay. Each CDR3 protein gets one entry after TCRdb re-called the PCR reads with MiXCR. The sample lists more than 4,500 distinct CDR3 sequences, 41% occurring once. Treatment defined: approximately 11-day PBMC culture with coronavirus spike peptide pools or control peptides (ViraFEST assay). Ahead of the COVID-19 pandemic (2011-2018), the CD4+ T cells of the unexposed donor were collected. Days 3 and 7 saw half the medium swapped for fresh IL-2 medium. The V end was cut by 5 bases, the J end by 0 bases, with 10 bases between. Germline V lookup: CDR1 DFQATT, CDR2 SNEGSKA (reference sequence). There are 13 residues in the CDR3.

Specimen: CD4+ T cells from blood, cultured in vitro. V usage is TRBV20-1 and J usage is TRBJ1-2; D not resolved. This receptor was taken from a human donor in good health. The CDR3 reads CSAQRESNYGYTF. CDR3 in DNA: TGCAGTGCTCAACGGGAGTCTAACTATGGCTACACCTTC.